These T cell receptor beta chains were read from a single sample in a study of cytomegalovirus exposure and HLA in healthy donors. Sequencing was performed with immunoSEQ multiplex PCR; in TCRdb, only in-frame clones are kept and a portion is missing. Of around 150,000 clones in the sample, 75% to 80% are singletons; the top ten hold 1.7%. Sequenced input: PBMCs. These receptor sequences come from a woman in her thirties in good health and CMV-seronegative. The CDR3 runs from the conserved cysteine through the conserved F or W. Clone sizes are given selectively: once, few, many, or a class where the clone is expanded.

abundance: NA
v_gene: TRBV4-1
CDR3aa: CASSRGQGASVNYGYTF

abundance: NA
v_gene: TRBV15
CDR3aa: CATSRAVMNTEAFF

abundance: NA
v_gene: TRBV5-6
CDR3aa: CASSLGRISNQPQHF

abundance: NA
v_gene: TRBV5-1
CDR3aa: CASSYRPRGGASDEQFF

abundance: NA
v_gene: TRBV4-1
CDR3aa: CASSRGGTGNGYTF

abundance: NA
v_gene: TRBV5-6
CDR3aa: CASSGGTGGWTEAFF

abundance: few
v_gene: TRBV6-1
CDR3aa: CASSLLAGGPETQYF

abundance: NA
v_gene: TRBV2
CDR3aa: CASDSGGLTYEQYF

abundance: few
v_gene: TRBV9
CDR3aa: CASSPGTAYGYTF

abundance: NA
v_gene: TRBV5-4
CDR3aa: CASSGTGRNTEAFF

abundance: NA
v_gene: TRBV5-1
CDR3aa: CASSSGLTGNTEAFF

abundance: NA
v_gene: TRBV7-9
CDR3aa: CASSPPRGQGLGGYTF

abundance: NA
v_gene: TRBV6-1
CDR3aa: CASSEWSRGRKEQYF

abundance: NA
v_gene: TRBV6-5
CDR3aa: CASSQGRTNEKLFF

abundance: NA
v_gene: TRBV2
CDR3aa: CASSVTANTEAFF

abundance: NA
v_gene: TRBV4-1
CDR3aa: CASSQDQSGSFSSDTQYF

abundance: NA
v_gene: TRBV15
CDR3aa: CATSRDISEEQFF

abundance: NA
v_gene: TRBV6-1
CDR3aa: CASSASRGSGNTIYF

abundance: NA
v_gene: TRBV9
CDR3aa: CASSVGTGVNSPLHF

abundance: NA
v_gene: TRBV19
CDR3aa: CASSTRRQGYGANVLTF

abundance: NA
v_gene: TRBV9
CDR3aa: CASSVGEGGLYNEQFF

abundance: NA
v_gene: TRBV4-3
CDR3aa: CASSQERVRGFTEAFF

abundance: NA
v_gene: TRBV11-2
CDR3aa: CASSQGTRPQGGYTF

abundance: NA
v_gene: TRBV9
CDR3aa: CASSDRGGYGYTF

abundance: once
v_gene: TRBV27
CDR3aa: CASSTMRGRNTEAFF

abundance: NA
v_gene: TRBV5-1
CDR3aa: CASSLNSGTGGSPLHF

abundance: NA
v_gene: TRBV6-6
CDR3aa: CASRPPGQGYTEAFF

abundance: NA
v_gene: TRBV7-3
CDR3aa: CASSLGGALNEQFF

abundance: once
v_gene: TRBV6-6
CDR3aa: CASSTRGGSTDTQYF

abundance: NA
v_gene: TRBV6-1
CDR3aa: CASSERLGLTGELFF

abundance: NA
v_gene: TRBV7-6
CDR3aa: CASSLAQGDQPQHF

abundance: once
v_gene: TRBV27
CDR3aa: CASSFRGGGMNTEAFF

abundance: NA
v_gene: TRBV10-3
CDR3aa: CATTGTSNEQFF

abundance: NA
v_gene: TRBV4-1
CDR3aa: CASSQEGTRNTIYF

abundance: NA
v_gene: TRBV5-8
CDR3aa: CASSLRGMNTEAFF

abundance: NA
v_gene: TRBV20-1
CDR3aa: CSPRTRKEQFF

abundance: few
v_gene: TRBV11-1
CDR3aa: CASSLRGYGYTF

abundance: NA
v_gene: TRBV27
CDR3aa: CASSTSDRQGHEQFF

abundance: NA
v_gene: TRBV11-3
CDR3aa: CASSDRQGPETQYF

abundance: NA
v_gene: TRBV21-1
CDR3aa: CASSKENRGEAFF

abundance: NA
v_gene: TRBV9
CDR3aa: CASSAGTGDHEQYF

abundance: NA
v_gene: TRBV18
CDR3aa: CASSPYRGEGGGYTF

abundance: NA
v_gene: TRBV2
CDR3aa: CASSEASGGVDTQYF

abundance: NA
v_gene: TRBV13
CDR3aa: CASSLGRGLSAGELFF

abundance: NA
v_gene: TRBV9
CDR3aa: CASTDRVMTDTQYF

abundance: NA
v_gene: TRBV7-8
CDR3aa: CASTGWGDGYTF

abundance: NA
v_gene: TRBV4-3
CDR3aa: CASSQASGQGVYQETQYF

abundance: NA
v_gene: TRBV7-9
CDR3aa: CASSDSGQGVSNTF

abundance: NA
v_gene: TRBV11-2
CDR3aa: CASTRQLANYGYTF

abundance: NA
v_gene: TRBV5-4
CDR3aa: CASSLGAGGRTGELFF

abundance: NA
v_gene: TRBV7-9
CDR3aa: CASSRGVSGGDEQYF

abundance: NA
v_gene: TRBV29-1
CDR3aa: CSVNRGPNEKLFF

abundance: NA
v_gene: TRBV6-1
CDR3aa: CASTSLQGTGYTF

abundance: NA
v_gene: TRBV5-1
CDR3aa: CASSFKEVNTEAFF